This passage covers 10 T cell receptor beta chains from one sample sequenced in a study of T cells in Graves' hyperthyroidism and ophthalmopathy. RNA transcripts yielded amplified TCR beta CDR3 regions. The HTBI set primed first-round TCR CDR3 RT-PCR. TCRdb passed the multiplex PCR reads through MiXCR, listing each CDR3 protein once. Of approximately 360,000 distinct CDR3 sequences in the sample, 15% to 19% are singletons; the top ten hold around a quarter. The material sequenced was blood. The origin of the receptors is a woman younger than 30 with Graves' hyperthyroidism that later progressed to Graves' ophthalmopathy.

This clonotype appeared many times. The chain recombines TRBV7-9 with TRBJ2-5; no clear D. The V end was cut by 3 bases, the J end by 1 base, with 12 bases between. Per the germline V gene, CDR1 is SEHNR and CDR2 is FQNEAQ (reference sequence). CDR3 size: 15 residues. CDR3 sequence reads: CASSFARASQETQYF. Written as DNA, the CDR3 is TGTGCCAGCAGCTTCGCTAGGGCCTCCCAAGAGACCCAGTACTTC.

The table lists this clonotype with many counts. This chain uses TRBV5-1 with TRBJ1-3, with 7 positions matching TRBD1. The germline CDR1 and CDR2 sequences are SGHRS and YFSETQ. The CDR3 totals 15 residues. The trim removed 0 bases at V and 2 bases at J, leaving 2 bases unmatched. The CDR3 DNA reads TGCGCCAGCAGCTTGGGACAGGGCGCTGGAAACACCATATATTTT. Translating gives CASSLGQGAGNTIYF.

This clonotype was recorded at least ten times. The J gene is TRBJ1-1, the V gene TRBV28; D remains unclear. From germline, CDR1 is MDHEN and CDR2 SYDVKM. Trimming removed 7 bases from V and 6 bases from J, with 15 bases in between. CDR3 size: 13 residues. The CDR3 is CASKALTPAEAFF. CDR3 DNA sequence: TGTGCCAGCAAGGCCCTGACGCCGGCTGAAGCTTTCTTT.

Details on this clonotype: One base away lies a much larger clone, so this may be a sequencing read error. The chain joins TRBV2 to TRBJ2-7, with D unclear. Germline V CDR1 and CDR2: SNHLY, FYNNEI. The CDR3 is made up of 12 amino acids. V dropped 4 bases and J dropped 5 bases, with 9 bases sitting between them. CDR3 protein: CASSGQVDEQYF. DNA for the CDR3: TGTGCCAGCAGTGGTCAGGTAGACGAGCAGTACTTC. The whole variable domain, remainder taken from reference TRBV2 and TRBJ2-7, is EPEVTQTPSHQVTQMGQEVILRCVPISNHLYFYWYRQILGQKVEFLVSFYNNEISEKSEIFDDQFSVERPDGSNFTLKIRSTKLEDSAMYFCASSGQVDEQYFGPGTRLTVT.

The V gene is TRBV5-4, the J gene TRBJ2-5; 13 bases line up with TRBD2. The V and J ends lost 4 bases and 3 bases, in that order; junction bases with no gene match: 12. The CDR3 length is 18 residues. CDR1 and CDR2 from the germline V gene are SGHNT and YYREEE (reference sequence). CDR3 nucleotide sequence: TGTGCCAGCAGCCCGGGACTAGCGGGACCCCGATTCAAAGAGACCCAGTACTTC. Its protein is CASSPGLAGPRFKETQYF.

This clonotype was seen ten or more times. The J gene is TRBJ2-1, the V gene TRBV3-1; 7 nucleotides line up with TRBD1. Germline-derived CDR1 and CDR2 are LGHDT and YNNKEL (reference sequence). This CDR3 comprises 16 residues. V lost 0 bases and J lost 8; bases outside the gene matches: 10. The CDR3 nucleotides read TGTGCCAGCAGCCAAGAAAGGAGAGGGGGCAGGGATGAGCAGTTCTTC. Its protein product is CASSQERRGGRDEQFF.

The CDR3 protein is CASSIGTSDYNEQFF. CDR3 bases: TGTGCCAGCAGCATCGGGACTAGCGACTACAATGAGCAGTTCTTC. The chain has TRBV9 and TRBJ2-1; 10 positions match TRBD2. The CDR3 is made up of 15 amino acids. After removal of 4 bases from V and 3 bases from J, the junction contained 4 bases not matched to a gene. Germline V gene sequence: CDR1 SGDLS, CDR2 YYNGEE.

This clonotype was seen repeatedly, ten times or more. This rearrangement joins TRBV6-2 or TRBV6-3 to TRBJ2-7, with 12 bases lining up with TRBD2. The germline gives CDR1 MNHEY, CDR2 SVGEGT. V was clipped by 4 bases and J by 6 bases; unmatched bases: 7. The CDR3 has 15 amino acids. The CDR3 DNA reads TGTGCCAGCAGTTCCTGGACTAGCGGGATCTCCGAGCAGTACTTC. Its translation: CASSSWTSGISEQYF.

This clonotype was picked up many times. This chain links TRBV7-2 with TRBJ2-3, with D perhaps matching TRBD1 or TRBD2 (5 bases each). Germline lookup yields CDR1 SGHTA and CDR2 FQGNSA. V was pared by 0 bases and J by 1 base, with 14 bases between. CDR3 size: 17 residues. Written as DNA, the CDR3 is TGTGCCAGCAGCTTAGCGGGACCTAGCAGACGCACAGATACGCAGTATTTT. As protein: CASSLAGPSRRTDTQYF.

This clonotype was counted only a few times. The chain joins TRBV10-3 to TRBJ1-4; 9 bases are a match to TRBD1. This CDR3 is built from 14 residues. In germline, CDR1 is ENHRY, CDR2 SYGVKD. V gave up 4 bases and J gave up 11 bases; unmatched junction bases: 8. The CDR3 DNA sequence: TGTGCCATCAGTGTAGGACAGGGGAGTGGGAAACTGTTTTTT. Translating gives CAISVGQGSGKLFF.